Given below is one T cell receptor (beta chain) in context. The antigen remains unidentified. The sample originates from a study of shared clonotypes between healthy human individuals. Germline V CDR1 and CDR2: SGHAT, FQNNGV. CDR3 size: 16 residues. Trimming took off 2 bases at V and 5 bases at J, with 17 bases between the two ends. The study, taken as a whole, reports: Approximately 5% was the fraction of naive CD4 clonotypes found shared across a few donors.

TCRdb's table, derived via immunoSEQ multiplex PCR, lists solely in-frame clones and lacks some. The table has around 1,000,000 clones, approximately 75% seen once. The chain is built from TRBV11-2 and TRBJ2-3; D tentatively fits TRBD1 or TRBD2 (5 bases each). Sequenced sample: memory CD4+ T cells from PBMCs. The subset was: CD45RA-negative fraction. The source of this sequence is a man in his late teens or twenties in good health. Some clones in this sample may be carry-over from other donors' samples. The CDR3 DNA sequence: TGTGCCAGCAGCTTATTGGGGGTTCCCTTAGGAGATACGCAGTATTTT. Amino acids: CASSLLGVPLGDTQYF. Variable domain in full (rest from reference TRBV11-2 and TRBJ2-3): EAGVAQSPRYKIIEKRQSVAFWCNPISGHATLYWYQQILGQGPKLLIQFQNNGVVDDSQLPKDRFSAERLKGVDSTLKIQPAKLEDSAVYLCASSLLGVPLGDTQYFGPGTRLTVL.